The TCR beta chain under discussion was sequenced for a study of T cell changes during pregnancy in multiple sclerosis. TCRdb's copy holds only in-frame clones and misses some; the assay was immunoSEQ multiplex PCR. Found here are around 60,000 clones, roughly 94% of them singletons; the top ten hold 3.5%. This clone came up once. The TCR sequence derives from a female donor with multiple sclerosis, enrolled in a pregnancy study. This specimen consisted of CD8+ T cells from peripheral blood mononuclear cells, obtained in the third trimester of pregnancy.

The CDR3 nucleotides read TGTGCCAGCAGCATGGGGCCGACGGGAGGCTACACCTTC. It codes for CASSMGPTGGYTF. J is TRBJ1-2 and V is TRBV5-5; TRBD1 is a possible D gene (5 bases). Trimming cost V 4 bases and J 8 bases, with 15 bases left between them. The germline V gene has CDR1 SGHKS and CDR2 YYEKEE (reference sequence). The CDR3 consists of 13 residues. Together with reference TRBV5-5 and TRBJ1-2, the CDR3 gives the full variable domain: DAGVTQSPTHLIKTRGQQVTLRCSPISGHKSVSWYQQVLGQGPQFIFQYYEKEERGRGNFPDRFSARQFPNYSSELNVNALLLGDSALYLCASSMGPTGGYTFGSGTRLTVV.